This TCR beta chain emerged from a study of human T cells and chemical hapten exposure. Study-wide background: Mostly female patients had alopecia areata, totalis or universalis.

Findings of the study overall: Unchanged with DPC sensitization were TCRs above 1 in 1000 frequency.

About this clonotype: Its antigen is as yet unknown.

Time point reported: pre-sensitization, week 0. The treatment here: therapeutic diphenylcyclopropenone sensitization with weekly scalp DPC. Total RNA was extracted from unfractionated whole blood. This CDR3 is 16 amino acids long. CDR1 and CDR2 (germline): SGHVS, FQNEAQ. Trimming shortened V by 5 bases and J by 3 bases, and 17 bases separated the two germline ends. Using its own MiXCR run on the RACE reads, TCRdb lists one record per CDR3 protein. The table lists tens of thousands of distinct CDR3 sequences, around 10% of them singletons. This chain links TRBV7-8 with TRBJ1-5; no clear D gene. The TCR originated in a woman aged 40 to 55 with alopecia areata. Some clones in this sample may be carry-over from other donors' samples. The sequenced sample was whole blood, obtained in connection with sensitization to the hapten diphenylcyclopropenone (DPC). The CDR3: CASSPTYGADNQPQHF. The DNA of the CDR3 is TGTGCCAGCAGCCCGACATATGGCGCGGACAATCAGCCCCAGCATTTT.